This T cell receptor beta chain emerged from a study of T cells after yellow fever vaccination. Notes on the study in general: Clonotype sharing between CD4 and CD8 compartments was small. Abundant clonotypes (contaminants from the bulk population) could be present in FACS-sorted repertoires. In post-booster samples, most primary-vaccination clones reappeared (approximately 96% CD4, nearly 90% CD8).

As regards this clonotype: The target antigen is unknown.

Each CDR3 protein is one row after TCRdb ran MiXCR on the 5' RACE reads. Among under 200,000 distinct CDR3 sequences, roughly 11% were seen once, and the ten largest hold 36%. Trimming stripped 6 bases from V and 0 bases from J, with 8 bases between. Germline CDR1 WSHSY, CDR2 SAAADI. This CDR3 has 14 residues. The sequenced sample was CD8+ T cells sorted from PBMCs, obtained 15 days after the yellow fever booster vaccination. V and J are TRBV10-2 and TRBJ1-4, with D unclear. This clonotype was obtained from a man aged 18 to 35 who received the YFV17D yellow fever vaccine. CDR3 region: CASRDPSTNEKLFF. The CDR3 DNA is TGCGCCAGCAGGGACCCCTCAACTAATGAAAAACTGTTTTTT.